A single sample gave rise to the 6 T cell receptor beta chains below, sequenced in a study of cytomegalovirus exposure and HLA in healthy donors. Use of 60 Vbeta and 13 Jbeta primers characterized the PCR. The protocol was immunoSEQ multiplex PCR, while the TCRdb copy is restricted to in-frame clones and leaves out a portion. Here the sample spans 140,000 or so clones, 65% to 90% being singletons. Sample: PBMCs. These TCRs come from a woman under 40 in good health and CMV-seronegative.

The chain joins TRBV2 to TRBJ2-5, with TRBD2 as a possible D gene (5 bases). The V gene's germline CDR1 is SNHLY and CDR2 FYNNEI. The CDR3 extends over 13 amino acids. V was clipped by 8 bases and J by 0 bases, with 10 bases between them. The CDR3 DNA reads TGTGCCAGCCGCCACGGGGACCAAGAGACCCAGTACTTC. Protein product: CASRHGDQETQYF.

The chain uses TRBV29-1 and TRBJ1-1, with a tentative D call TRBD1 (5 bases). Germline V gene data show CDR1 as SQVTM and CDR2 as ANQGSEA. V shed 7 bases and J shed 4 bases, with 19 bases lying between them. This CDR3 region has 14 residues. CDR3 sequence reads: CSARRVGAATEAFF. In DNA form, the CDR3 reads TGCAGCGCCCGAAGGGTAGGGGCGGCCACTGAAGCTTTCTTT.

As DNA, the CDR3 is TGTGCCAAATCTGGACTAGCGGGGGGGGATACGCAGTATTTT. It yields the protein CAKSGLAGGDTQYF. This chain links TRBV2 with TRBJ2-3; 15 positions agree with TRBD2. CDR1 SNHLY and CDR2 FYNNEI come from the germline V gene. The CDR3 loop spans 14 amino acids. J lost 6 bases, V lost 10 bases, and 5 bases had no gene match. Complete variable domain (other parts from reference TRBV2 and TRBJ2-3): EPEVTQTPSHQVTQMGQEVILRCVPISNHLYFYWYRQILGQKVEFLVSFYNNEISEKSEIFDDQFSVERPDGSNFTLKIRSTKLEDSAMYFCAKSGLAGGDTQYFGPGTRLTVL.

The chain uses TRBV7-9 and TRBJ1-1, with D perhaps matching TRBD1 (5 bases). Deletions cut 1 base from V and 6 bases from J, with 6 bases between. The CDR3 spans 12 residues. The germline V gene encodes CDR1 SEHNR and CDR2 FQNEAQ (reference sequence). The CDR3 sequence: CASSLGQPEAFF. As DNA, the CDR3 is TGTGCCAGCAGCTTAGGACAGCCTGAAGCTTTCTTT.

This chain joins TRBV18 and TRBJ2-5; TRBD1 might be the D (5 bases). V was pared by 2 bases and J by 4 bases, with 14 bases between. CDR3 length equals 15 residues. The germline gives CDR1 KGHSH, CDR2 LQKENI. CDR3 bases: TGTGCCAGCTCACCAGCTCTCGCAGGGCGAGAGACCCAGTACTTC. This codes for CASSPALAGRETQYF.

V gene TRBV27 combines with J gene TRBJ2-7, with D perhaps TRBD1 (6 bases). V shed 6 bases and J shed 1 base, with 10 bases lying between them. There are 13 residues in the CDR3. From germline, CDR1 is MNHEY and CDR2 SMNVEV (reference sequence). The CDR3 DNA reads as TGTGCCAGCAGATACGGACAGTCCTACGAGCAGTACTTC. It encodes CASRYGQSYEQYF.